The 30 T cell receptor beta chains reported below all come from one sample, sequenced in a study of blood T cell repertoires in COVID-19. Some clones are missing from TCRdb's copy, which holds only in-frame ones; the method was immunoSEQ multiplex PCR. This sample has about 70,000 clones, with around 87% found just once. Source material: peripheral blood. The receptor source for this set is a human donor in a cohort sampled during active COVID-19.

V is TRBV2 and J is TRBJ2-5, with TRBD2 identical over 10 bases. The CDR3 consists of 15 residues. Germline trimming cut 5 bases from V and 3 bases from J; bases unmatched to any gene: 6. Germline V CDR1 and CDR2: SNHLY, FYNNEI. As DNA, the CDR3 is TGTGCCAGCAGTCTTTCTCTAGCGGGGGAAGAGACCCAGTACTTC. It yields the protein CASSLSLAGEETQYF.

This clone was detected only a few times. The V and J genes are TRBV5-6 and TRBJ2-3; D is unresolved. V was clipped by 0 bases and J by 0 bases, with 8 bases between them. The V gene's germline CDR1 is SGHDT and CDR2 YYEEEE. This CDR3 is 15 amino acids long. The CDR3 loop reads CASSLAGRSTDTQYF. The CDR3 DNA reads as TGTGCCAGCAGCTTGGCGGGTAGGAGCACAGATACGCAGTATTTT.

In nucleotides, the CDR3 is TGCGCCAGCAGCCGAACGCAGGATAATGAGCAGTTCTTC. The encoded protein is CASSRTQDNEQFF. The genes are TRBV5-1 and TRBJ2-1; the D is unclear. The CDR3 consists of 13 residues. Trimming took off 4 bases at V and 7 bases at J, with 12 bases between the two ends. Per germline, CDR1 SGHRS and CDR2 YFSETQ. Using reference TRBV5-1 and TRBJ2-1 for the parts outside the CDR3, the full variable domain is KAGVTQTPRYLIKTRGQQVTLSCSPISGHRSVSWYQQTPGQGLQFLFEYFSETQRNKGNFPGRFSGRQFSNSRSEMNVSTLELGDSALYLCASSRTQDNEQFFGPGTRLTVL.

The V call is TRBV4-1, the J call TRBJ1-1; D is undetermined. Germline CDR1 and CDR2: MGHRA and YSYEKL. The CDR3 runs to 13 residues. Trimming shortened V by 1 base and J by 5 bases, and 8 bases separated the two germline ends. DNA of the CDR3: TGCGCCAGCAGCCAAGGGGAGGGAACTGAAGCTTTCTTT. It encodes CASSQGEGTEAFF.

The CDR3: CASSYRINYEQYF. CDR3 sequence (DNA): TGTGCCAGCAGCTACCGAATTAACTACGAGCAGTACTTC. J is TRBJ2-7 and V is TRBV12-3 or TRBV12-4; the D is unclear. This CDR3 has 13 amino acids. Trimming cost V 6 bases and J 3 bases, with 12 bases left between them.

The chain employs TRBV4-1 and TRBJ2-7, with a possible D match to TRBD1 (5 bases). V was trimmed by 0 bases and J by 9 bases, leaving 12 bases between them. CDR3 size: 13 residues. Per the germline V gene, CDR1 is MGHRA and CDR2 is YSYEKL. The CDR3 protein is CASSQELQARQYF. CDR3 DNA: TGCGCCAGCAGCCAAGAATTACAGGCGAGGCAGTACTTC.

The chain couples TRBV20-1 to TRBJ1-1; 9 bases map to TRBD1. This CDR3 is 13 amino acids long. Germline V gene sequence: CDR1 DFQATT, CDR2 SNEGSKA (reference sequence). V was clipped by 3 bases and J by 5 bases; unmatched bases: 4. This chain's CDR3 is CSASVQGATEAFF. As DNA, the CDR3 is TGCAGTGCTAGTGTACAGGGGGCAACTGAAGCTTTCTTT.

The chain uses TRBV3-1 (or the pseudogene TRBV3-2) and TRBJ1-6, with D maybe TRBD1 (6 bases). This CDR3 comprises 14 residues. Germline loops: CDR1 LGHDT, CDR2 YNNKEL (reference sequence). With 3 bases removed from V and 6 bases from J, the gap between germline ends came to 9 bases. The CDR3 DNA follows: TGTGCCAGCAGCCACGCCAGGGGTAATTCACCCCTCCACTTT. Translation: CASSHARGNSPLHF.

The chain is built from TRBV24-1 and TRBJ2-5; the match to TRBD1 covers 8 bases. The CDR3 extends over 14 amino acids. Germline loops: CDR1 KGHDR, CDR2 SFDVKD. V trimming: 4 bases; J trimming: 4 bases; junction bases outside the gene matches: 4. The CDR3 coding sequence is TGTGCCACCAGTGAGTCAACAGGGGGAGAGACCCAGTACTTC. Translated: CATSESTGGETQYF.

V is TRBV19 and J is TRBJ1-5; unclear D gene. The CDR3 is 13 residues long. Per the germline V gene, CDR1 is LNHDA and CDR2 is SQIVND (reference sequence). V shed 4 bases and J shed 4 bases, with 8 bases lying between them. The CDR3 sequence is CASSTLRNQPQHF. The CDR3 bases are TGTGCCAGTAGTACCCTCCGGAATCAGCCCCAGCATTTT.

In this sample, this clone turned up once. The chain recombines TRBV3-1 (or the pseudogene TRBV3-2) with TRBJ2-3, with 9 bases identical to TRBD2. The CDR3 extends over 17 amino acids. CDR1 and CDR2 from the germline V gene are LGHDT and YNNKEL (reference sequence). J was trimmed by 1 base and V by 0 bases; bases with no gene match: 5. Here the CDR3 reads CASSQDVAGDRTDTQYF. DNA of the CDR3: TGTGCCAGCAGCCAAGATGTAGCGGGGGACCGCACAGATACGCAGTATTTT.

The rearrangement uses TRBV7-3 and TRBJ2-5; the match to TRBD1 covers 8 bases. This CDR3 is built from 14 residues. J gave up 9 bases and V 5 bases, and 11 bases lay outside the gene matches. Germline V gene lookup returns CDR1 SGHTA and CDR2 FQGTGA. In DNA, the CDR3 is TGTGCCAGCAGCCCCGGACAGGGTTCCAGAGCCCAGTACTTC. Its protein is CASSPGQGSRAQYF.

The chain links TRBV28 to TRBJ1-1; TRBD1 matches 7 bases. The CDR3 has 14 residues. V shed 6 bases, J shed 4 bases, and the junction held 8 bases outside the gene matches. The germline gives CDR1 MDHEN, CDR2 SYDVKM. DNA for the CDR3: TGTGCCAGCAGCCCTTCAGGGGGTTTCACTGAAGCTTTCTTT. This translates into CASSPSGGFTEAFF.

The chain is built from TRBV25-1 and TRBJ1-3; 8 bases fit TRBD1. Germline values: CDR1 MGHDK, CDR2 SYGVNS. Unmatched junction bases numbered 3, after V lost 2 bases and J lost 0 bases. The CDR3 has 16 amino acids. CDR3 in DNA: TGTGCCAGCAGTGAAAGGACAGGGTTCTCTGGAAACACCATATATTTT. Residues: CASSERTGFSGNTIYF.

The chain recombines TRBV28 with TRBJ1-2, with TRBD1 as a possible D gene (6 bases). The CDR3 contains 14 residues. Trimming removed 6 bases from V and 5 bases from J, with 16 bases in between. Germline assignment: CDR1 MDHEN and CDR2 SYDVKM. This chain's CDR3 is CASSPADRPYGYTF. The CDR3 bases are TGTGCCAGCAGCCCCGCCGACAGGCCGTATGGCTACACCTTC.

V gene TRBV19 combines with J gene TRBJ2-5; 8 positions match TRBD1. The CDR3 consists of 14 residues. V lost 3 bases and J lost 5; bases outside the gene matches: 5. The germline gives CDR1 LNHDA, CDR2 SQIVND (reference sequence). CDR3 in DNA: TGTGCCAGTAGTATTGGGGACAGGCCGGAGACCCAGTACTTC. Translation gives CASSIGDRPETQYF.

This chain joins TRBV2 and TRBJ2-1; a possible D gene is TRBD2 (6 bases). V dropped 4 bases and J dropped 8 bases, with 18 bases sitting between them. The CDR3 is made up of 15 amino acids. Germline-derived CDR1 and CDR2 are SNHLY and FYNNEI. CDR3 sequence reads: CASSVDLEGGDEQFF. CDR3 in DNA: TGTGCCAGCAGTGTAGACTTGGAGGGTGGGGATGAGCAGTTCTTC.

For this clone: Other DNA sequences in this sample translate to the same CDR3. The rearrangement links TRBV18 to TRBJ1-5; TRBD1 matches at 8 bases. Trimming at V came to 5 bases and at J to 2 bases, leaving 2 bases not matched to a gene. Germline values: CDR1 KGHSH, CDR2 LQKENI. CDR3 length: 14 residues. Here the CDR3 DNA reads TGTGCCAGCTCATCGACAGGGGGCAATCAGCCCCAGCATTTT. The encoded protein is CASSSTGGNQPQHF.

This chain connects TRBV27 to TRBJ1-5; weak D call: TRBD1 (5 bases). The ends were cut back, 8 bases at V and 7 bases at J, with 24 bases in the middle. Looked up from germline, CDR1 is MNHEY and CDR2 is SMNVEV (reference sequence). The CDR3 is made up of 16 amino acids. DNA of the CDR3: TGTGCCAGCCACCCCGGGGGGGGTACCAGCCGGCAGCCCCAGCATTTT. Its protein is CASHPGGGTSRQPQHF.

J is TRBJ1-1 and V is TRBV29-1, with a tentative D call TRBD1 (6 bases). V lost 3 bases to trimming and J lost 1 base, with 6 bases between them. CDR3 length equals 12 residues. Looked up from germline, CDR1 is SQVTM and CDR2 is ANQGSEA. CDR3 amino acids: CSVDRGNTEAFF. Written as DNA, the CDR3 is TGCAGCGTTGACAGGGGGAACACTGAAGCTTTCTTT.

The gene calls are TRBV6-5 and TRBJ1-6; 7 bases agree with TRBD1. V dropped 4 bases and J dropped 7; count of bases not matched to a gene: 4. The CDR3 contains 14 residues. Germline V gene sequence: CDR1 MNHEY, CDR2 SVGAGI. CDR3 sequence (DNA): TGTGCCAGCAGTTGGGACAGTTACAATTCACCCCTCCACTTT. It translates to CASSWDSYNSPLHF.

The V gene is TRBV11-2, the J gene TRBJ1-1; 9 bases align to TRBD1. The V and J ends lost 3 bases and 11 bases, in that order; junction bases with no gene match: 7. The CDR3 runs 13 residues. Looked up from germline, CDR1 is SGHAT and CDR2 is FQNNGV. The CDR3 here is CASSLGTGLAAFF. The DNA of the CDR3 is TGTGCCAGCAGCTTGGGGACAGGGCTGGCCGCTTTCTTT.

The rearrangement uses TRBV7-9 and TRBJ2-3, with a possible D match to TRBD2 (6 bases). The CDR3 has 15 residues. Trimming took off 5 bases at V and 0 bases at J, with 12 bases between the two ends. Looked up from germline, CDR1 is SEHNR and CDR2 is FQNEAQ (reference sequence). DNA for the CDR3: TGTGCCAGCAGCGACACCGGGACTAGCACAGATACGCAGTATTTT. This encodes CASSDTGTSTDTQYF.

The chain employs TRBV7-9 and TRBJ2-3, with a weak D call TRBD2 (7 bases). Trimming took off 10 bases at V and 0 bases at J, with 14 bases between the two ends. The CDR3 has 14 residues. CDR1 SEHNR and CDR2 FQNEAQ come from the germline V gene (reference sequence). The CDR3 protein is CAIPEGGSTDTQYF. The DNA of the CDR3 is TGTGCCATCCCGGAGGGGGGGAGCACAGATACGCAGTATTTT.

The J gene is TRBJ1-4, the V gene TRBV28; the D is unclear. Germline loops: CDR1 MDHEN, CDR2 SYDVKM. This CDR3 spans 15 amino acids. Deletions cut 4 bases from V and 4 bases from J, with 13 bases between. The CDR3 nucleotides read TGTGCCAGCAGTTCCGCCGGGTTCGGTAATGAAAAACTGTTTTTT. Translated: CASSSAGFGNEKLFF.

The chain recombines TRBV10-3 with TRBJ2-2; D remains ambiguous. This CDR3 comprises 15 residues. Germline-derived CDR1 and CDR2 are ENHRY and SYGVKD. The germline V and J ends were trimmed by 6 bases and 0 bases, with 11 bases remaining between them. The CDR3 reads CAIRGPTANTGELFF. CDR3 DNA sequence: TGTGCCATCAGGGGCCCCACGGCGAACACCGGGGAGCTGTTTTTT.

The chain joins TRBV5-4 to TRBJ2-5, with TRBD2 identical over 11 bases. This CDR3 is 14 amino acids long. V gave up 2 bases and J gave up 14 bases; unmatched junction bases: 11. Germline loops: CDR1 SGHNT, CDR2 YYREEE (reference sequence). The CDR3 sequence is CASSFATSGALGYF. The DNA for the CDR3 is TGTGCCAGCAGCTTCGCGACTAGCGGGGCGCTGGGTTACTTC.

CDR3 sequence: CASSQITGTGYTEAFF. DNA for the CDR3: TGTGCCAGCAGCCAAATAACCGGGACAGGGTATACTGAAGCTTTCTTT. This chain links TRBV14 with TRBJ1-1; 9 bases map to TRBD1. Germline trimming cut 2 bases from V and 5 bases from J; bases unmatched to any gene: 9. The CDR3 contains 16 residues. In germline, CDR1 is SGHDN, CDR2 FVKESK.

The chain has TRBV7-6 and TRBJ2-1, with D unresolved. This CDR3 contains 18 residues. The germline gives CDR1 SGHVS, CDR2 FNYEAQ. Trimming took off 0 bases at V and 0 bases at J, with 15 bases between the two ends. This chain's CDR3 is CASSLAALLSGSYNEQFF. In DNA form, the CDR3 reads TGTGCCAGCAGCTTAGCGGCATTACTATCTGGCTCCTACAATGAGCAGTTCTTC.

The rearrangement links TRBV12-3 or TRBV12-4 to TRBJ2-4, with D maybe TRBD1 (7 bases). CDR3 length: 13 residues. Deletions cut 7 bases from V and 6 bases from J, with 13 bases between. Written as DNA, the CDR3 is TGTGCCAGCATGAGGGGGCGGGGAAACATTCAGTACTTC. Protein: CASMRGRGNIQYF.